Listed below are T cell receptor beta chains from one sample, sequenced in a study of siplizumab effects on memory and regulatory T cells. Generated by immunoSEQ multiplex PCR, the TCRdb table keeps only in-frame clones and is missing some. The table lists about 120,000 clones, around 95% of them singletons. Sequenced sample: non-Treg CD4+ T cells sorted from blood. The receptors originated from a human donor in good health. Both conserved end residues are part of each CDR3. D genes are given only for firm matches. Clone size is not always given. Where it is, it says once, few, many or a class for expanded clones.

CDR3nt: TGTGCCAGCAGTTTTCAGCGGGGGGCCCAAGAGACCCAGTACTTC
CDR3aa: CASSFQRGAQETQYF
d_gene: TRBD2
v_gene: TRBV27
j_gene: TRBJ2-5
abundance: .

CDR3nt: TGCGCCAGCAGCCAGACAGGGTCCTACGAGCAGTACTTC
CDR3aa: CASSQTGSYEQYF
d_gene: TRBD1
v_gene: TRBV4-1
j_gene: TRBJ2-7
abundance: many

CDR3nt: TGTGCCAGTACCTGGACTAACACTGAAGCTTTCTTT
CDR3aa: CASTWTNTEAFF
d_gene: .
v_gene: TRBV19
j_gene: TRBJ1-1
abundance: .

CDR3nt: TGCGCCAGCACCCAGGGGTACGGAAACACCATATATTTT
CDR3aa: CASTQGYGNTIYF
d_gene: .
v_gene: TRBV10-2
j_gene: TRBJ1-3
abundance: .

CDR3nt: TGTGCCAGCAGCTTAATGGGGACTAGCGGGGGGCGCACAGATACGCAGTATTTT
CDR3aa: CASSLMGTSGGRTDTQYF
d_gene: TRBD2
v_gene: TRBV7-2
j_gene: TRBJ2-3
abundance: .

CDR3nt: TGTGCCAGCTCACAAACAGGGACAGGCAATCAGCCCCAGCATTTT
CDR3aa: CASSQTGTGNQPQHF
d_gene: TRBD1
v_gene: TRBV2
j_gene: TRBJ1-5
abundance: .

CDR3nt: TGTGCCAGTAGTTGGGACAGGGAGAACACTGAAGCTTTCTTT
CDR3aa: CASSWDRENTEAFF
d_gene: TRBD1
v_gene: TRBV19
j_gene: TRBJ1-1
abundance: .

CDR3nt: TGCGCCAGCAGCCAAGTAGGTCAGGGTAACGCTTTCTTT
CDR3aa: CASSQVGQGNAFF
d_gene: .
v_gene: TRBV4-3
j_gene: TRBJ1-1
abundance: .

CDR3nt: TGTGCCAGCAGCGTACTTCATTCGGGAGAGCAGTACTTC
CDR3aa: CASSVLHSGEQYF
d_gene: .
v_gene: TRBV9
j_gene: TRBJ2-7
abundance: .

CDR3nt: TGTGCCAGCAGCGTGGGCCCAGGGGGCTACGAGCAGTACTTC
CDR3aa: CASSVGPGGYEQYF
d_gene: TRBD1
v_gene: TRBV9
j_gene: TRBJ2-7
abundance: .

CDR3nt: TGTGCCAGCTCACCACTTCCTCGAGAGCAGTACTTC
CDR3aa: CASSPLPREQYF
d_gene: .
v_gene: TRBV18
j_gene: TRBJ2-7
abundance: .

CDR3nt: TGTGCCATCAGTGAATCCGAGCGGGGGGTCGGGACCCAGTACTTC
CDR3aa: CAISESERGVGTQYF
d_gene: TRBD2
v_gene: TRBV10-3
j_gene: TRBJ2-5
abundance: .

CDR3nt: TGCGCCAGCAGCCGCTTAGCGGGGGCCACCTACGAGCAGTACTTC
CDR3aa: CASSRLAGATYEQYF
d_gene: TRBD2
v_gene: TRBV4-3
j_gene: TRBJ2-7
abundance: .

CDR3nt: TGTGCCAGCAGCAAAAGGGGAGCGGGGGACACCGGGGAGCTGTTTTTT
CDR3aa: CASSKRGAGDTGELFF
d_gene: TRBD2
v_gene: TRBV11-3
j_gene: TRBJ2-2
abundance: .

CDR3nt: TGTGCCAGCGGTCCCCTTGGGGGGGGGCAGTCTACGCAGTATTTT
CDR3aa: CASGPLGGGQSTQYF
d_gene: .
v_gene: TRBV25-1
j_gene: TRBJ2-3
abundance: once

CDR3nt: TGTGCCAGCAGCCAACGTCCCGGGACAGGAACAGCTGACTATGGCTACACCTTC
CDR3aa: CASSQRPGTGTADYGYTF
d_gene: TRBD1
v_gene: TRBV11-2
j_gene: TRBJ1-2
abundance: .

CDR3nt: TGTGCCAGCACCAACAGGGCGAACACTGAAGCTTTCTTT
CDR3aa: CASTNRANTEAFF
d_gene: .
v_gene: TRBV6-5
j_gene: TRBJ1-1
abundance: .

CDR3nt: TGTGCCTGGAGTGGTCGGCAGGGTGCTGAAGCTTTCTTT
CDR3aa: CAWSGRQGAEAFF
d_gene: .
v_gene: TRBV30
j_gene: TRBJ1-1
abundance: few